This T cell receptor (beta chain) was documented in a study of T-cell memory formation after mild COVID-19. This clonotype was seen more than once but under ten times. cDNA libraries for TCR alpha and TCR beta, carrying sample barcodes and UMIs, came from 5'RACE with constant-segment primers. TCRdb used MiXCR to reprocess the 5' RACE reads, holding one entry per CDR3 protein. The repertoire holds 500,000 to 600,000 distinct CDR3 sequences, with roughly 18% as singletons. V was clipped by 0 bases and J by 6 bases, with 17 bases between them. The CDR3 totals 16 residues. CDR1 is SEHNR and CDR2 is FQNEAQ in the germline V gene (reference sequence).

This receptor was identified in an adult woman who had mild COVID-19 (a few samples of this study predate the infection). Cell type and time point are not known. Sequencing was performed on PBMCs or a T cell subset sorted from them (not recorded which). The chain joins TRBV7-9 to TRBJ1-1, with a weak D call TRBD1 (5 bases). The CDR3 sequence is CASSLAWTIPFPEAFF. In DNA, the CDR3 is TGTGCCAGCAGCTTAGCGTGGACAATCCCCTTTCCTGAAGCTTTCTTT.